This T cell receptor (beta chain) is from a study of a mutant IDH1 vaccine in newly diagnosed glioma. Study at large: Radiotherapy, temozolomide, or both had been given previously, and both were given to most. Study conclusions and caveats: Vaccine-induced immune responses occurred in under 95% of patients.

Time point specified: baseline, week 1 (first vaccination visit). As for treatment: pre-vaccination baseline after standard-of-care therapy. On this clone: Antigen unknown.

The protocol was immunoSEQ multiplex PCR, while the TCRdb copy is restricted to in-frame clones and leaves out a portion. The sample records 60,000 to 75,000 clones, approximately 79% being singletons. The V end was cut by 4 bases, the J end by 2 bases, with 11 bases between. Germline loops: CDR1 MNHEY, CDR2 SMNVEV (reference sequence). The CDR3 has 15 residues. This clonotype was sampled from a man aged 50 to 60 with glioma. The specimen comprised PBMCs, sampled from a glioma patient treated with radiotherapy, temozolomide or both. The V gene is TRBV27, the J gene TRBJ1-4, with D perhaps matching TRBD1 (6 bases). CDR3 sequence: CASSYGGATNEKLFF. Here the CDR3 DNA reads TGTGCCAGCAGTTATGGGGGCGCGACTAATGAAAAACTGTTTTTT.